One and the same sample provided the 7 T cell receptor beta chains below, sequenced in a study of tumor-infiltrating lymphocytes in primary liver carcinoma. TCR beta cDNA was reverse-transcribed from 500 to 550 ng of total RNA. The reaction used a constant-region primer and ProtoScript II reverse transcriptase. Sequencing libraries for TCR beta derived from three nested multiplex PCR rounds that used slightly modified ARM-PCR. TRBV1-TRBV30 forward primers paired with a C-beta reverse primer drove the first two PCR rounds, about 10 cycles each. A single record per CDR3 protein comes from TCRdb applying MiXCR to the multiplex PCR reads. The sample contains around 71,000 distinct CDR3 sequences, about two thirds of which appear only once. The roughly 20-31 mg bulk tissue piece was not sorted before simultaneous RNA and DNA extraction. The specimen was liver tumor tissue from sampling region 4. This sample's subset: tumor region T4, right-lateral pole. These receptors came from an older woman with primary liver carcinoma and hepatitis B virus infection.

This clonotype was recorded at least ten times. The DNA of the CDR3 is TGTGCCAGCAGTTTAAGGTTAGGCGGCGAGTTCTTC. Translated: CASSLRLGGEFF. The chain combines TRBV28 with TRBJ2-1; D is ambiguous. Trimming stripped 2 bases from V and 14 bases from J, with 13 bases between. CDR1 is MDHEN and CDR2 is SYDVKM in the germline V gene. There are 12 residues in the CDR3.

As to this clonotype: Sequence at one end of the junction differs from germline and may be a read error. This chain links TRBV11-2 with TRBJ2-3; TRBD2 matches 12 bases. The germline V gene encodes CDR1 SGHAT and CDR2 FQNNGV. The CDR3 loop spans 16 amino acids. For the CDR3, the DNA is TGTGCCAGCAGCTCCCGACTAGCGGGAGACGGGGGTACGCACCATTTT. Protein product: CASSSRLAGDGGTHHF. Supplemented by reference TRBV11-2 and TRBJ2-3, the full variable domain reads EAGVAQSPRYKIIEKRQSVAFWCNPISGHATLYWYQQILGQGPKLLIQFQNNGVVDDSQLPKDRFSAERLKGVDSTLKIQPAKLEDSAVYLCASSSRLAGDGGTHHFGPGTRLTVL.

Remarks on this clonotype: Just one base apart from a much larger clone, this may be a read error. The chain combines TRBV30 with TRBJ2-3, with 9 bases lining up with TRBD2. The CDR3 totals 13 residues. In germline, CDR1 is GTSNPN, CDR2 SVGIG (reference sequence). The trim removed 1 base at V and 7 bases at J, leaving 3 bases unmatched. The CDR3 DNA is TGTGCCTGGAGTGCAGCTAGCGGGAATACGCAGTATTTT. It is translated as CAWSAASGNTQYF.

As concerns this clonotype: Its ends do not fully match the called genes, so a read error is possible. In DNA, the CDR3 is TGTGCCAGCCTCTCCACTCCGGACAGACATTGGGATGAGCTGTTCTTC. Amino acid sequence: CASLSTPDRHWDELFF. The chain is built from TRBV6-1 and TRBJ2-1; D is perhaps TRBD1 (6 bases). CDR3 size: 16 residues. In germline, CDR1 is MNHNS, CDR2 SASEGT.

This clonotype occurred many times. The chain links TRBV29-1 to TRBJ1-1; D perhaps matches TRBD1 (5 bases). V lost 1 base to trimming and J lost 3 bases, with 15 bases between them. Germline V lookup: CDR1 SQVTM, CDR2 ANQGSEA. The CDR3 length is 15 residues. The CDR3 region has the DNA TGCAGCGTTGAAGTTCACAGGCGCGGGGACACTGAAGCTTTCTTT. Its protein is CSVEVHRRGDTEAFF. The entire variable domain, with the rest obtained from reference TRBV29-1 and TRBJ1-1, is as follows: SAVISQKPSRDICQRGTSLTIQCQVDSQVTMMFWYRQQPGQSLTLIATANQGSEATYESGFVIDKFPISRPNLTFSTLTVSNMSPEDSSIYLCSVEVHRRGDTEAFFGQGTRLTVV.

In regard to this clonotype: A read error may account for a junction end that differs from germline. The chain employs TRBV6-5 and TRBJ2-6; 7 bases fit TRBD1. Germline CDR1 reads MNHEY; CDR2 reads SVGAGI. CDR3 length: 16 residues. CDR3 in amino acids: CASSRGFLSGTNVLNF. The CDR3 nucleotides read TGTGCCAGCAGCAGGGGGTTCCTCTCTGGGACCAACGTCCTGAACTTC.

This clonotype came up many times. This sequence joins TRBV28 and TRBJ2-7, with a possible D match to TRBD2 (6 bases). Germline lookup yields CDR1 MDHEN and CDR2 SYDVKM. The CDR3 covers 13 residues. V lost 10 bases, J lost 2 bases, and 15 bases lay in between. CDR3 coding DNA: TGTGCCATCGCCGGGACGGGGGCCTACGAGCAGTACTTC. It translates to CAIAGTGAYEQYF.